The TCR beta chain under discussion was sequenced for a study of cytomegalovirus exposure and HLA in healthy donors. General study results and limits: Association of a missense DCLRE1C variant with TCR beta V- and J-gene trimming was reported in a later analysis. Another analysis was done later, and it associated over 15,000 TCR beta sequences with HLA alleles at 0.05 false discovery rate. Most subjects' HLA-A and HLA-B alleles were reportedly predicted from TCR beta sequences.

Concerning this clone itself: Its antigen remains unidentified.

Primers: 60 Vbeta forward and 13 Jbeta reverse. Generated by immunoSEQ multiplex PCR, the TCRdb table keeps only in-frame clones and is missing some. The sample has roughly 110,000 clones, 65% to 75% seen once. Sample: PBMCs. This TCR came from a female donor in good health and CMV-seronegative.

The CDR3: CASSLSAGGVTEAFF. In nucleotides, the CDR3 is TGCGCCAGCAGCCTGTCGGCAGGCGGGGTCACTGAAGCTTTCTTT. The chain is built from TRBV5-1 and TRBJ1-1; D ambiguous. V gave up 4 bases and J gave up 4 bases, with 17 bases separating them. CDR1 SGHRS and CDR2 YFSETQ come from the germline V gene. The CDR3 sequence is 15 residues long.